Listed here are 10 T cell receptor beta chains from one sample, sequenced in a study of regulatory T cells in long-lasting Graves disease. Time point of the sample: persistent/refractory GD, antithyroid drugs over 5 years with positive TRAb. PBMC-extracted RNA yielded the TCR library. CDR3-region Arm-PCR and iRepertoire HTBI primers produced the TCR beta libraries. MiXCR, applied by TCRdb to the multiplex PCR reads, yields one record per CDR3 protein. The repertoire holds 600,000 to 800,000 distinct CDR3 sequences, with 25% to 35% as singletons. Sequences were derived from peripheral blood mononuclear cells (PBMCs), sampled when the disease was refractory, from a patient treated with antithyroid drugs. The receptors derive from a female donor with Graves disease.

This clonotype was detected ten times or more. The chain uses TRBV2 and TRBJ2-7; 9 bases line up with TRBD1. The junction had 2 bases not matched to a gene; V was cut back by 5 bases and J by 3 bases. The length of the CDR3 is 13 residues. Germline V gene data show CDR1 as SNHLY and CDR2 as FYNNEI. The CDR3 sequence is CASSRGQGYEQYF. Written as DNA, the CDR3 is TGTGCCAGCAGTCGGGGACAGGGCTACGAGCAGTACTTC.

A few counts support this clonotype. This chain joins TRBV20-1 and TRBJ2-5, with 10 bases fitting TRBD2. Germline CDR1 is DFQATT and CDR2 is SNEGSKA (reference sequence). With V trimmed by 5 bases and J by 4 bases, 13 bases remained unmatched. CDR3 length equals 16 residues. The CDR3 reads CSAPDSAGGPGETQYF. CDR3 coding DNA: TGCAGTGCTCCCGATTCAGCGGGAGGGCCGGGAGAGACCCAGTACTTC.

There are many counts of this clonotype. The chain uses TRBV6-1 and TRBJ1-5; D perhaps matches TRBD1 (6 bases). V lost 8 bases to trimming and J lost 6 bases, with 17 bases between them. The V gene's germline CDR1 is MNHNS and CDR2 SASEGT. CDR3 size: 14 residues. The CDR3 bases are TGTGCCAGCGGAAATACAGGGCTGGGTCAGCCCCAGCATTTT. It encodes CASGNTGLGQPQHF.

This clonotype has a handful of counts. The chain carries TRBV7-9 and TRBJ2-2; 7 bases fit TRBD2. J gave up 5 bases and V 2 bases, and 8 bases lay outside the gene matches. CDR3 size: 16 residues. CDR1 SEHNR and CDR2 FQNEAQ come from the germline V gene (reference sequence). The CDR3 region has the DNA TGTGCCAGCAGCTTAAGCGGGGATATTTTGACCGGGGAGCTGTTTTTT. It codes for CASSLSGDILTGELFF.

The sample holds many counts of this clonotype. This chain joins TRBV12-3 or TRBV12-4 and TRBJ1-5, with D uncertain. The CDR3 length is 16 residues. Trimming shortened V by 1 base and J by 0 bases, and 10 bases separated the two germline ends. The CDR3: CASSLVGRDSNQPQHF. For the CDR3, the DNA is TGTGCCAGCAGTTTAGTAGGCAGAGATAGCAATCAGCCCCAGCATTTT.

This clonotype was detected many times. The chain links TRBV12-3 or TRBV12-4 to TRBJ2-7; D might be TRBD2 (6 bases). The CDR3 totals 14 residues. V was cut by 5 bases and J by 3 bases, with 14 bases left in between. This CDR3 is CASSRTGLLYEQYF. As DNA, the CDR3 is TGTGCCAGCAGTCGGACGGGACTCCTCTACGAGCAGTACTTC.

As concerns this clonotype: This may be a read error: a much more frequent sequence differs by one nucleotide. The chain uses TRBV19 and TRBJ1-2, with D uncertain. In germline, CDR1 is LNHDA, CDR2 SQIVND (reference sequence). Trimming pared 5 bases from V and 9 bases from J, leaving 16 bases between. The CDR3 length is 13 residues. The CDR3 loop reads CASSQPAWSRYTF. CDR3 sequence (DNA): TGTGCCAGTAGTCAGCCGGCCTGGAGTCGCTACACCTTC.

The table lists this clonotype with a few counts. CDR3 loop: CASSSPGTSGSDEQYF. Here the CDR3 DNA reads TGTGCCAGCAGTTCCCCCGGGACTAGCGGGAGTGATGAGCAGTACTTC. V is TRBV6-5 and J is TRBJ2-7; 14 nucleotides agree with TRBD2. Germline CDR1 reads MNHEY; CDR2 reads SVGAGI. The CDR3 runs to 16 residues. V lost 4 bases, J lost 7 bases, and 9 bases stayed unmatched.

V and J are TRBV27 and TRBJ1-6, with D possibly matching TRBD1 (5 bases). Trimming removed 2 bases from V and 4 bases from J, with 15 bases in between. Germline loops: CDR1 MNHEY, CDR2 SMNVEV (reference sequence). The CDR3 is made up of 17 amino acids. Here the CDR3 DNA reads TGTGCCAGCAGTTTAGGGGGGACGCCGGCTTATAATTCACCCCTCCACTTT. It specifies CASSLGGTPAYNSPLHF.

The rearrangement joins TRBV27 to TRBJ2-7; TRBD2 is a possible D gene (5 bases). Germline V gene lookup returns CDR1 MNHEY and CDR2 SMNVEV (reference sequence). V was pared by 1 base and J by 2 bases, with 12 bases between. CDR3 length: 15 amino acids. The chain's CDR3 is CASSLCLWEPYEQYF. CDR3 coding DNA: TGTGCCAGCAGTTTATGCTTGTGGGAGCCCTACGAGCAGTACTTC.